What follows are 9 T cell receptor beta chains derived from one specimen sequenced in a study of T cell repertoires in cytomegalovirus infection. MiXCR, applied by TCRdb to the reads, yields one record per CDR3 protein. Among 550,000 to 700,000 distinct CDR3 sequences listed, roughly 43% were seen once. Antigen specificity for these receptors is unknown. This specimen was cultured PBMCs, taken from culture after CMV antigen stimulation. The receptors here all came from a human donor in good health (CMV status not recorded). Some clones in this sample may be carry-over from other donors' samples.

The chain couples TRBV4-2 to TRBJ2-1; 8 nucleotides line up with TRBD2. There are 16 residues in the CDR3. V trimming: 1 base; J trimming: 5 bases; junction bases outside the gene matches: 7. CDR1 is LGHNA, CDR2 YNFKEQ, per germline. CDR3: CASSQGDSGGDNEQFF. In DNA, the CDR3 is TGTGCCAGCAGCCAAGGCGATTCGGGGGGGGACAATGAGCAGTTCTTC.

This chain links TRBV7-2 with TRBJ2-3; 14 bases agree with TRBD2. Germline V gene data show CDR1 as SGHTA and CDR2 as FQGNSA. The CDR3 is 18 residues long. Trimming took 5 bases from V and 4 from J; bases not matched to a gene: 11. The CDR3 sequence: CASSTRRLAGGRADTQYF. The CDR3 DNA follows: TGTGCCAGCAGCACACGCCGACTAGCGGGAGGGCGGGCAGATACGCAGTATTTT.

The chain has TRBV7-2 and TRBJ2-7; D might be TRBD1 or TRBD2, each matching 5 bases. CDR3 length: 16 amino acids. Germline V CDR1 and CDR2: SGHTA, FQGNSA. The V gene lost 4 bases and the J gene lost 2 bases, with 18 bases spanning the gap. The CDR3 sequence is CASSYVAYGATYEQYF. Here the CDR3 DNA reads TGTGCCAGCAGCTACGTGGCTTACGGGGCAACCTACGAGCAGTACTTC.

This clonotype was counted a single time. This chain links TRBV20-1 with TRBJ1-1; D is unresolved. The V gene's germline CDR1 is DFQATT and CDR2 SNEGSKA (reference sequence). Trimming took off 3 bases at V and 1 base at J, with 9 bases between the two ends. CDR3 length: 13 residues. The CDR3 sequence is CSARETPNTEAFF. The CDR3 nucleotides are TGCAGTGCTAGGGAGACACCGAACACTGAAGCTTTCTTT.

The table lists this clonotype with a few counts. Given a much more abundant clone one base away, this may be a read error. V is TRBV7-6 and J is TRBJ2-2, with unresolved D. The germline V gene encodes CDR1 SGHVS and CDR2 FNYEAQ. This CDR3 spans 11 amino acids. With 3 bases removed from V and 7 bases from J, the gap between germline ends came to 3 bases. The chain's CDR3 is CASSFNGELFF. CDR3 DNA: TGTGCCAGCAGCTTCAACGGGGAGCTGTTTTTT.

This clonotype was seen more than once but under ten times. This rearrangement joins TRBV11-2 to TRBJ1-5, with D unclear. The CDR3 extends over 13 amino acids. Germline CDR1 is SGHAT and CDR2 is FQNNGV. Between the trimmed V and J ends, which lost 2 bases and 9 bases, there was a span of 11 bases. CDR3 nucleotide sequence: TGTGCCAGCAGCTTAAGTATTGATGGGCCCCAGCATTTT. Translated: CASSLSIDGPQHF.

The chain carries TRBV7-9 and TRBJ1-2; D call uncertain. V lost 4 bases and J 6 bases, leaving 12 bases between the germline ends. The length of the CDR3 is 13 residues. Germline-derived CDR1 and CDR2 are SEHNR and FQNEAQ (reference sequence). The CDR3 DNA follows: TGTGCCAGCAGCTACGGGAGGGCGGATGGCTACACCTTC. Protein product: CASSYGRADGYTF. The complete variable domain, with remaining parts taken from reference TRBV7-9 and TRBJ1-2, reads DTGVSQNPRHKITKRGQNVTFRCDPISEHNRLYWYRQTLGQGPEFLTYFQNEAQLEKSRLLSDRFSAERPKGSFSTLEIQRTEQGDSAMYLCASSYGRADGYTFGSGTRLTVV.

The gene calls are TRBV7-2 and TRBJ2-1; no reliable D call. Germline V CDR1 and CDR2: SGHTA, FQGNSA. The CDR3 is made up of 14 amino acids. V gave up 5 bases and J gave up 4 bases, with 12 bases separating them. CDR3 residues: CASSAAYLYNEQFF. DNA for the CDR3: TGTGCCAGCAGCGCAGCCTATCTGTACAATGAGCAGTTCTTC.

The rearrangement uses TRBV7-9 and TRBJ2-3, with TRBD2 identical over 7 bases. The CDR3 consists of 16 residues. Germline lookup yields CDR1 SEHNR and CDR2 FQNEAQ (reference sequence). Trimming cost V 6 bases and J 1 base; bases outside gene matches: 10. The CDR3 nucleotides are TGTGCCAGCAGATCGCCTATCCGGGGGGGCACAGATACGCAGTATTTT. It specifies CASRSPIRGGTDTQYF.